This entry lists 29 T cell receptor beta chains sequenced from one sample in a study of CD8+ T cells in alopecia areata. cDNA serving as the sequencing template came from extracted, reverse transcribed RNA. The protocol was immunoSEQ multiplex PCR, while the TCRdb copy is restricted to in-frame clones and leaves out a portion. The table lists fewer than 110,000 clones, around 60% of them singletons. Sequencing used CD4+ T cells sorted from blood. The receptors come from a human donor in good health.

The rearrangement uses TRBV5-1 and TRBJ2-5, with D hard to call. This CDR3 comprises 14 residues. Trimming shortened V by 2 bases and J by 2 bases, and 10 bases separated the two germline ends. Germline CDR1 reads SGHRS; CDR2 reads YFSETQ. The CDR3 DNA is TGCGCCAGCAGCTTCTGGGCAGAGCAAGAGACCCAGTACTTC. Encoded protein: CASSFWAEQETQYF.

The CDR3 nucleotides read TGCGCCAGCAGCTGGGACAGCAGGACCTACGAGCAGTACTTC. Translating gives CASSWDSRTYEQYF. The J gene is TRBJ2-7, the V gene TRBV5-1; 7 bases are a match to TRBD1. With V trimmed by 3 bases and J by 2 bases, 5 bases remained unmatched. This CDR3 has 14 amino acids. Per germline, CDR1 SGHRS and CDR2 YFSETQ.

This clone has just a few counts. The J gene is TRBJ2-2, the V gene TRBV29-1, with D maybe TRBD2 (7 bases). The CDR3 sequence is 13 residues long. Germline CDR1 and CDR2: SQVTM and ANQGSEA. Trimming removed 5 bases at V and 6 bases at J, with 13 bases between. The CDR3 DNA reads TGCAGCGTTTCGGGGGGCTGGGCCGGGGAGCTGTTTTTT. Translation gives CSVSGGWAGELFF.

V gene TRBV5-1 combines with J gene TRBJ1-2, with D uncertain. The CDR3 consists of 14 residues. Trimming stripped 0 bases from V and 4 bases from J, with 10 bases between. In germline, CDR1 is SGHRS, CDR2 YFSETQ. CDR3 amino acids: CASSLVGGTYGYTF. Here the CDR3 DNA reads TGCGCCAGCAGCTTGGTAGGCGGAACCTATGGCTACACCTTC.

In this sample, this clone turned up a few times. This sequence joins TRBV2 and TRBJ2-5; D uncertain. The CDR3 sequence is 14 residues long. Per the germline V gene, CDR1 is SNHLY and CDR2 is FYNNEI. V was clipped by 3 bases and J by 5 bases, with 13 bases between them. The CDR3 DNA is TGTGCCAGCAGTGATGAGATTCTAGGGGAGACCCAGTACTTC. Protein: CASSDEILGETQYF.

Worth noting for this clone: The sample has other DNA sequences that encode this CDR3 too. The V and J genes are TRBV5-1 and TRBJ1-5; 9 bases fit TRBD1. Germline CDR1 reads SGHRS; CDR2 reads YFSETQ. The CDR3 runs 14 residues. With V trimmed by 4 bases and J by 7 bases, 6 bases remained unmatched. CDR3 amino acids: CASSPGQGGQPQHF. Here the CDR3 DNA reads TGCGCCAGCAGCCCGGGACAGGGAGGACAGCCCCAGCATTTT.

This clone was observed a handful of times. V and J are TRBV7-2 and TRBJ2-3, with D perhaps matching TRBD2 (6 bases). CDR1 SGHTA and CDR2 FQGNSA come from the germline V gene. Trimming removed 1 base from V and 7 bases from J, with 18 bases in between. CDR3 length: 16 residues. The CDR3, as DNA: TGTGCCAGCAGCTTAGGAGTCGCGGGGACGGGATATACGCAGTATTTT. This gives the protein CASSLGVAGTGYTQYF. Variable domain in full (rest from reference TRBV7-2 and TRBJ2-3): GAGVSQSPSNKVTEKGKDVELRCDPISGHTALYWYRQSLGQGLEFLIYFQGNSAPDKSGLPSDRFSAERTGGSVSTLTIQRTQQEDSAVYLCASSLGVAGTGYTQYFGPGTRLTVL.

Here the CDR3 DNA reads TGTGCCAGCAGGGGGACTAGCCCCCAGAAGAGCTCCTACAATGAGCAGTTCTTC. Its protein product is CASRGTSPQKSSYNEQFF. This chain connects TRBV11-2 to TRBJ2-1; 9 bases are a match to TRBD2. Per germline, CDR1 SGHAT and CDR2 FQNNGV. This CDR3 is built from 18 residues. With 6 bases clipped from V and 0 bases from J, the junction kept 12 bases outside the gene matches.

This clone turned up a few times. The chain joins TRBV14 to TRBJ2-1, with D maybe TRBD2 (6 bases). Trimming stripped 2 bases from V and 5 bases from J, with 13 bases between. The CDR3 is 15 amino acids. Germline V gene data show CDR1 as SGHDN and CDR2 as FVKESK. CDR3 loop: CASSQTSWFDNEQFF. In nucleotides, the CDR3 is TGTGCCAGCAGCCAAACTAGCTGGTTTGACAATGAGCAGTTCTTC. The variable domain in full, with the rest retrieved from reference TRBV14 and TRBJ2-1, is EAGVTQFPSHSVIEKGQTVTLRCDPISGHDNLYWYRRVMGKEIKFLLHFVKESKQDESGMPNNRFLAERTGGTYSTLKVQPAELEDSGVYFCASSQTSWFDNEQFFGPGTRLTVL.

The gene calls are TRBV15 and TRBJ2-2; 7 bases line up with TRBD1. The CDR3 is 16 amino acids. The germline gives CDR1 LNHNV, CDR2 YYDKDF (reference sequence). With 0 bases clipped from V and 1 base from J, the junction kept 2 bases outside the gene matches. CDR3 sequence (DNA): TGTGCCACCAGCAGAGAGACAGGGTGGAACACCGGGGAGCTGTTTTTT. Translated, it gives CATSRETGWNTGELFF.

V usage is TRBV10-3 and J usage is TRBJ2-7; D could derive from TRBD1 or TRBD2 (5 bases each). The CDR3 is made up of 13 amino acids. CDR1 ENHRY and CDR2 SYGVKD come from the germline V gene. V was pared by 3 bases and J by 6 bases, with 12 bases between. This CDR3 is CAISESGGGEQYF. CDR3 nucleotides: TGTGCCATCAGTGAATCTGGGGGTGGCGAGCAGTACTTC.

This chain links TRBV9 with TRBJ1-1, with D uncertain. There are 14 residues in the CDR3. The germline CDR1 and CDR2 sequences are SGDLS and YYNGEE. Trimming took 4 bases from V and 4 from J, leaving 14 bases between them. CDR3 in amino acids: CASSRNQAGTEAFF. CDR3 bases: TGTGCCAGCAGCCGAAACCAAGCAGGCACTGAAGCTTTCTTT.

The V gene is TRBV5-1, the J gene TRBJ2-1; D perhaps matches TRBD1 (7 bases). V lost 1 base and J lost 7, with 18 bases in between. The CDR3 consists of 16 residues. Germline values: CDR1 SGHRS, CDR2 YFSETQ. The CDR3: CASSLLRGNRGNEQFF. The CDR3 DNA is TGCGCCAGCAGCTTGCTCCGGGGGAACAGGGGTAATGAGCAGTTCTTC.

In this sample, this clone turned up a few times. The chain joins TRBV28 to TRBJ2-6, with unresolved D. The V gene's germline CDR1 is MDHEN and CDR2 SYDVKM. The CDR3 runs to 15 residues. Trimming took 6 bases from V and 0 from J, leaving 9 bases between them. The CDR3 loop reads CASSPDSSGANVLTF. For the CDR3, the DNA is TGTGCCAGCAGCCCTGATAGCTCTGGGGCCAACGTCCTGACTTTC.

This chain uses TRBV6-5 with TRBJ2-2; 9 bases match TRBD2. Germline V gives CDR1 MNHEY, CDR2 SVGAGI. The trim removed 2 bases at V and 3 bases at J, leaving 4 bases unmatched. The CDR3 is 16 residues long. The CDR3: CASSYGGGRDTGELFF. The CDR3, as DNA: TGTGCCAGCAGTTACGGGGGCGGGAGGGACACCGGGGAGCTGTTTTTT.

With respect to this clone: Other nucleotide sequences in the sample specify the same CDR3. The V call is TRBV5-1, the J call TRBJ2-7; D is undetermined. Looked up from germline, CDR1 is SGHRS and CDR2 is YFSETQ. V dropped 2 bases and J dropped 0 bases, with 6 bases sitting between them. The CDR3 is made up of 13 amino acids. In nucleotides, the CDR3 is TGCGCCAGCAGCTTTGGTGGCTCCTACGAGCAGTACTTC. Protein sequence: CASSFGGSYEQYF.

This clone was recorded once. This rearrangement joins TRBV29-1 to TRBJ2-3; unclear D gene. CDR1 is SQVTM, CDR2 ANQGSEA, per germline. V was trimmed by 4 bases and J by 2 bases, leaving 16 bases between them. The CDR3 runs to 15 residues. CDR3 region: CSVVKGSGITDTQYF. CDR3 DNA sequence: TGCAGCGTTGTTAAAGGGTCTGGTATCACAGATACGCAGTATTTT.

The rearrangement links TRBV30 to TRBJ2-7, with D tentatively TRBD1 (6 bases). The length of the CDR3 is 13 residues. With 5 bases removed from V and 3 bases from J, the gap between germline ends came to 14 bases. Per the germline V gene, CDR1 is GTSNPN and CDR2 is SVGIG (reference sequence). This CDR3 reads CAWEGPQGYEQYF. Written as DNA, the CDR3 is TGTGCCTGGGAGGGCCCACAGGGCTACGAGCAGTACTTC.

The genes are TRBV29-1 and TRBJ2-5; D gene unclear. This CDR3 comprises 12 residues. Germline values: CDR1 SQVTM, CDR2 ANQGSEA. V lost 4 bases and J 8 bases, leaving 14 bases between the germline ends. The DNA for the CDR3 is TGCAGCGTTGTTGGCATCGATCCTACCCAGTACTTC. This codes for CSVVGIDPTQYF.

This rearrangement joins TRBV6-5 to TRBJ2-7; D might be TRBD1 or TRBD2, each matching 5 bases. V dropped 2 bases and J dropped 4 bases, with 12 bases sitting between them. Germline CDR1 is MNHEY and CDR2 is SVGAGI. CDR3 length: 14 amino acids. The CDR3: CASSYDGDHYEQYF. CDR3 bases: TGTGCCAGCAGTTACGACGGGGACCATTACGAGCAGTACTTC.

The chain couples TRBV6-5 to TRBJ2-7; tentative D call: TRBD1 (6 bases). The CDR3 extends over 13 amino acids. V was shortened by 9 bases and J by 9 bases, with 21 bases between the two germline ends. The V gene's germline CDR1 is MNHEY and CDR2 SVGAGI. The DNA of the CDR3 is TGTGCCAGTCGAGACAGGTTCCCCCTAGGGCAGTACTTC. Translated: CASRDRFPLGQYF.

The chain is built from TRBV11-2 and TRBJ2-5; 7 bases map to TRBD1. V gave up 1 base and J gave up 2 bases; unmatched junction bases: 1. The CDR3 spans 14 residues. Per germline, CDR1 SGHAT and CDR2 FQNNGV. CDR3 residues: CASSLVRGQETQYF. The CDR3 nucleotides read TGTGCCAGCAGCTTAGTCAGGGGGCAAGAGACCCAGTACTTC. The complete variable domain, with remaining parts taken from reference TRBV11-2 and TRBJ2-5, reads EAGVAQSPRYKIIEKRQSVAFWCNPISGHATLYWYQQILGQGPKLLIQFQNNGVVDDSQLPKDRFSAERLKGVDSTLKIQPAKLEDSAVYLCASSLVRGQETQYFGPGTRLLVL.

The chain is built from TRBV30 and TRBJ1-4; 9 bases map to TRBD1. V shed 2 bases and J 7 bases; nucleotides not matched to a gene: 5. CDR1 is GTSNPN, CDR2 SVGIG, per germline (reference sequence). The CDR3 contains 14 residues. The CDR3 DNA reads as TGTGCCTGGAGTTTCACAGGGGGCTCTGAAAAACTGTTTTTT. Encoded protein: CAWSFTGGSEKLFF.

The chain combines TRBV27 with TRBJ1-1; D may be TRBD1 (5 bases). The CDR3 is 12 amino acids. V gave up 10 bases and J gave up 10 bases, with 19 bases separating them. CDR1 is MNHEY and CDR2 is SMNVEV in the germline V gene (reference sequence). CDR3 region: CATGRGDHPAFF. In nucleotides, the CDR3 is TGTGCCACCGGGAGAGGGGATCATCCAGCTTTCTTT.

This chain connects TRBV6-5 to TRBJ2-5; 8 nucleotides align to TRBD2. The CDR3 is made up of 16 amino acids. Per germline, CDR1 MNHEY and CDR2 SVGAGI. J lost 4 bases, V lost 2 bases, and 9 bases had no gene match. For the CDR3, the DNA is TGTGCCAGCAGTTACGCCCCGGGGGGGGGCGGAGAGACCCAGTACTTC. Amino acids: CASSYAPGGGGETQYF.

V usage is TRBV7-2 and J usage is TRBJ1-5; possibly TRBD1 for D (5 bases). V gave up 4 bases and J gave up 12 bases, with 10 bases separating them. CDR1 SGHTA and CDR2 FQGNSA come from the germline V gene. The CDR3 loop spans 11 amino acids. DNA of the CDR3: TGTGCCAGCAGCTCGGGACGGGGCCAGCATTTT. Translating gives CASSSGRGQHF.

The chain is built from TRBV30 and TRBJ1-2; weak D call: TRBD1 (5 bases). V was trimmed by 4 bases and J by 6 bases, leaving 15 bases between them. Germline lookup yields CDR1 GTSNPN and CDR2 SVGIG (reference sequence). This CDR3 spans 13 amino acids. For the CDR3, the DNA is TGTGCCTGGACCTTACTACCAGGGAATGGCTACACCTTC. Its protein is CAWTLLPGNGYTF.

This clone appeared a few times. The V gene is TRBV29-1, the J gene TRBJ2-1; 7 bases are a match to TRBD2. The ends lost 1 base at V and 6 bases at J; junction bases unmatched: 9. Germline V gene data show CDR1 as SQVTM and CDR2 as ANQGSEA. The CDR3 covers 15 residues. In DNA, the CDR3 is TGCAGCGTTGAAGCATTCGGACTAGAAAGCAATGAGCAGTTCTTC. It encodes CSVEAFGLESNEQFF.

J is TRBJ2-1 and V is TRBV29-1; TRBD1 aligns across 11 bases. The CDR3 has 14 amino acids. Trimming at V came to 6 bases and at J to 4 bases, leaving 5 bases not matched to a gene. Per the germline V gene, CDR1 is SQVTM and CDR2 is ANQGSEA. The CDR3 is CSVGGTGGYNEQFF. CDR3 nucleotide sequence: TGCAGCGTCGGAGGGACAGGGGGTTACAATGAGCAGTTCTTC.